The sequence of this T cell receptor (beta chain) was determined in a study of T cell changes during pregnancy in multiple sclerosis. Trimming cost V 3 bases and J 6 bases, with 17 bases left between them. There are 15 residues in the CDR3. CDR1 is GTSNPN, CDR2 SVGIG, per germline (reference sequence). This table comes from immunoSEQ multiplex PCR, and its TCRdb copy is limited to in-frame clones, with some not included. The table shows roughly 72,000 clones, with about 94% occurring only once. The source material was CD4+ T cells from peripheral blood mononuclear cells, sampled after pregnancy. The source of this sequence is a female donor with multiple sclerosis, enrolled in a pregnancy study. The rearrangement uses TRBV30 and TRBJ1-4; D gene ambiguous. In DNA, the CDR3 is TGTGCCTGGAGGGGTGGGGAGGTATACGATGAAAAACTGTTTTTT. Translated, it gives CAWRGGEVYDEKLFF.